This TCR beta chain was retrieved from a study of T-cell reconstitution after alpha-beta-depleted transplantation in children. Whole-study results and caveats: By one year post-transplant, T-cell counts and diversity largely arose from T cells that were newly produced.

Germline V gene lookup returns CDR1 LGHDT and CDR2 YNNKEL (reference sequence). The CDR3 sequence is 19 residues long. Trimming at V came to 10 bases and at J to 5 bases, leaving 23 bases not matched to a gene. In the case of this clonotype: Its cognate antigen is unknown.

A TCRbeta library incorporating unique molecular identifiers was prepared. TCRdb reanalysed the PCR reads using MiXCR and keeps one entry per CDR3 protein. The sample has around 300,000 distinct CDR3 sequences; roughly 8.2% are singletons. J is TRBJ2-1 and V is TRBV3-1; 10 positions match TRBD2. This sequence was found in a female patient aged 2 to 10 who had a stem cell transplant for Fanconi anemia, so the T cells may come from the graft donor. The source material was peripheral blood, sampled 360 days after TCRalphabeta/CD19-depleted stem cell transplant. The CDR3 spells CATCQDTWGLAGVNNEQFF. CDR3 sequence (DNA): TGTGCCACCTGCCAAGATACCTGGGGGCTAGCGGGGGTGAACAATGAGCAGTTCTTC.